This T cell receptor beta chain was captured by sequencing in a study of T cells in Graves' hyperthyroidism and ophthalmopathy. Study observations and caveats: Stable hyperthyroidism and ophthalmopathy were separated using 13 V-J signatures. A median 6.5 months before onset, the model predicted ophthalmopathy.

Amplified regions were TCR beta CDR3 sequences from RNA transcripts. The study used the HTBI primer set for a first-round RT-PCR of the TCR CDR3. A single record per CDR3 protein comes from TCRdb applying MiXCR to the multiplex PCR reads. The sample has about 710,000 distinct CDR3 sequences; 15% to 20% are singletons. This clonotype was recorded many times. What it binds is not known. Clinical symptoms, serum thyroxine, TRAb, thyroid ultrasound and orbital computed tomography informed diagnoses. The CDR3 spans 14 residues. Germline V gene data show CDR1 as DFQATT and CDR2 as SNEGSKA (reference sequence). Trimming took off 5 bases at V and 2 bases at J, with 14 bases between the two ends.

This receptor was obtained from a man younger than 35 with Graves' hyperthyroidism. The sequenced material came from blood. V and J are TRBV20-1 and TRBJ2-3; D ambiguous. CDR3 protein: CSAGVESNTDTQYF. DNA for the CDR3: TGCAGTGCTGGTGTGGAGAGTAACACAGATACGCAGTATTTT.